A single sample gave rise to the 2 T cell receptor beta chains below, sequenced in a study of low-dose radiotherapy and immunotherapy resistance in tumors. The time point here: before trial treatment. With TRAV- and TRBV-specific primers, first-strand cDNA was made, covering the alpha and beta chains. For amplifying TCRs, the PCR ran for around 20 cycles with Phusion, which was used together with a constant-region primer and the adapter on the V primers. MiXCR, applied by TCRdb to the reads, yields one record per CDR3 protein. The sample contains some 60,000 distinct CDR3 sequences, about a quarter of which appear only once. This sample comprised PBMCs, obtained before treatment. The source is a male donor with rectosigmoid adenocarcinoma.

This clonotype has only a few counts. The chain has TRBV3-1 and TRBJ2-1, with 16 bases fitting TRBD2. Germline-derived CDR1 and CDR2 are LGHDT and YNNKEL (reference sequence). The CDR3 consists of 16 residues. V dropped 2 bases and J dropped 10; count of bases not matched to a gene: 5. CDR3 residues: CASSQKPGLAGGEQFF. CDR3 in DNA: TGTGCCAGCAGCCAAAAACCGGGACTAGCGGGAGGGGAGCAGTTCTTC.

A word on this clonotype: Since a far larger clone is one base different, this is likely a read error. The CDR3 does not close with the conserved phenylalanine or tryptophan, likely indicating a read error. The CDR3 DNA reads TGTGCCAGCTCGCGGGGGCTAGCGGGAGGGAGCTCCTACAATGAGCAGTTCATC. Its protein product is CASSRGLAGGSSYNEQFI. V usage is TRBV11-2 and J usage is TRBJ2-1, with 12 nucleotides matching TRBD2. The J segment lost 0 bases and the V segment lost 8 bases, leaving 11 bases of the junction unmatched. Germline-derived CDR1 and CDR2 are SGHAT and FQNNGV. The CDR3 consists of 18 residues.